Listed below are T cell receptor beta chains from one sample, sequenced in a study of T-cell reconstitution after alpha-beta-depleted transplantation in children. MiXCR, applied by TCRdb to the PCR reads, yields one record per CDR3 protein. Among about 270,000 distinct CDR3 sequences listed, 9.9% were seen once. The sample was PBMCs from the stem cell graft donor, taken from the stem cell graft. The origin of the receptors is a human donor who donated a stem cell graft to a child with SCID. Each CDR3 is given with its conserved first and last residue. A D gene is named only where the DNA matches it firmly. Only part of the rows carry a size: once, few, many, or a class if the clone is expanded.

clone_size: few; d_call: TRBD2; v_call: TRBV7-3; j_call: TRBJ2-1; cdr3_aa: CASSSGLAGVVEQFF; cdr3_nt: TGTGCCAGCAGCTCGGGACTAGCGGGGGTAGTGGAGCAGTTCTTC
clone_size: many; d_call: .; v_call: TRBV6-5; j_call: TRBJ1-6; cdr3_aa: CASTPGRNNSPLHF; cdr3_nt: TGTGCCAGCACCCCGGGACGGAATAATTCACCCCTCCACTTT
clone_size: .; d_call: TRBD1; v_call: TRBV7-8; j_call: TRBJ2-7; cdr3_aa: CASSLLGTGITEQYF; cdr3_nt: TGTGCCAGCAGCTTACTCGGGACAGGGATAACCGAGCAGTACTTC
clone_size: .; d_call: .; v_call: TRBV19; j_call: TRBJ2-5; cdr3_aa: CASSIREETQYF; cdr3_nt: TGTGCCAGTAGTATACGGGAGGAGACCCAGTACTTC
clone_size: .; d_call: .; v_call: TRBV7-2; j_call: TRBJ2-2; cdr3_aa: CASTYSAPGRELFF; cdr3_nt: TGTGCCAGCACCTATAGCGCCCCCGGAAGGGAGCTGTTTTTT
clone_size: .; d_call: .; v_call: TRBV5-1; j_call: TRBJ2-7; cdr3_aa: CASTIGGQGEQYF; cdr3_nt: TGCGCCAGCACCATTGGGGGGCAGGGCGAGCAGTACTTC
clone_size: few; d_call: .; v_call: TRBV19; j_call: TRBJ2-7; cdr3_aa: CASSIDTQGYEQYF; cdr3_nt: TGTGCCAGTAGTATAGATACCCAGGGCTACGAGCAGTACTTC
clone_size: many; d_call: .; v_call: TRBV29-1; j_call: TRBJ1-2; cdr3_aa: CSVEEGQKLNYGYTF; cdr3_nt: TGCAGCGTTGAAGAAGGGCAGAAGTTAAACTATGGCTACACCTTC
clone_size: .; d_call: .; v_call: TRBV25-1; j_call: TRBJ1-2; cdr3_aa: CASSFPTDNYGYTF; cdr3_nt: TGTGCCAGCAGTTTCCCGACGGATAACTATGGCTACACCTTC
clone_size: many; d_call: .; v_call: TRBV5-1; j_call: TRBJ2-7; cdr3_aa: CASSLKDSPYEQYF; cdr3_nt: TGCGCCAGCAGCTTAAAAGACAGCCCCTACGAGCAGTACTTC
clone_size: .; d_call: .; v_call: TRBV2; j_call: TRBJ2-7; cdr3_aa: CASSDSIEGVTYEQYF; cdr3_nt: TGTGCCAGCAGTGACAGTATAGAAGGAGTCACCTACGAGCAGTACTTC
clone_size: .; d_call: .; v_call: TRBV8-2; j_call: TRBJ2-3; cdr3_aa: CAMGPGTDTQYF; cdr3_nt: TGTGCCATGGGCCCTGGGACAGATACGCAGTATTTT
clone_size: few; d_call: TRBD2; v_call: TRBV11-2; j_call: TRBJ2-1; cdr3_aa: CASSFSGGASNEQFF; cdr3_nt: TGTGCCAGCAGCTTTAGCGGGGGGGCCTCCAATGAGCAGTTCTTC
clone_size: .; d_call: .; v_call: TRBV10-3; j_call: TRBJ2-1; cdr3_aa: CAISWTPDEQFF; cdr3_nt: TGTGCCATCAGCTGGACTCCCGATGAGCAGTTCTTC
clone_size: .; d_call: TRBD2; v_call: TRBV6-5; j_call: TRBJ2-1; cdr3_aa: CASSYSGASDWHEQFF; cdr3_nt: TGTGCCAGCAGTTACAGCGGGGCGAGCGATTGGCATGAGCAGTTCTTC
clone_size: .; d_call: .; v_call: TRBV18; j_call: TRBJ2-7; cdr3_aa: CASSPRSGLGGEQYF; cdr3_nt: TGTGCCAGCTCACCACGATCCGGACTAGGGGGGGAGCAGTACTTC
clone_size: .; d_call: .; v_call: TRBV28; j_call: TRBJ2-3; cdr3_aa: CASSTATVGGSDTQYF; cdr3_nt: TGTGCCAGCAGCACCGCCACCGTGGGGGGTTCAGATACGCAGTATTTT
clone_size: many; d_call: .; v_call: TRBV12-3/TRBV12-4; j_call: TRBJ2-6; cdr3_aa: CATRQGGSGANVLTF; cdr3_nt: TGTGCCACCCGACAGGGAGGAAGTGGGGCCAACGTCCTGACTTTC
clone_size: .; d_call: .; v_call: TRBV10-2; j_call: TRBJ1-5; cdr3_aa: CASKGQGVGGNQPQHF; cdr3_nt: TGCGCCAGCAAAGGGCAGGGAGTAGGTGGCAATCAGCCCCAGCATTTT
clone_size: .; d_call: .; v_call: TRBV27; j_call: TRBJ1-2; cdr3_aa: CASSLFAGKTSGYTF; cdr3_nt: TGTGCCAGCAGTTTATTTGCAGGGAAGACGTCTGGCTACACCTTC
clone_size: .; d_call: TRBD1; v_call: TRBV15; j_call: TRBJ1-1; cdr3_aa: CATSRQRQGTEAFF; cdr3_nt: TGTGCCACCAGCAGACAACGACAGGGGACTGAAGCTTTCTTT
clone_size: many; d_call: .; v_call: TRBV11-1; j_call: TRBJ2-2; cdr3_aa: CASSLSGADTKNTGELFF; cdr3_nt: TGTGCCAGCAGCTTATCAGGGGCCGATACTAAGAACACCGGGGAGCTGTTTTTT
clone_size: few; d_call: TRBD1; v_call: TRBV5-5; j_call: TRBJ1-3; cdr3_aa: CASSLNPGQSSGNTIYF; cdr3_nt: TGTGCCAGCAGCCTAAACCCGGGACAGAGCTCTGGAAACACCATATATTTT
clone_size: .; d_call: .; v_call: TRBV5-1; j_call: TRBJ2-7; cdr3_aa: CASSLGRGAPEQYF; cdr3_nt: TGCGCCAGCAGCTTGGGCAGAGGGGCCCCGGAGCAGTACTTC
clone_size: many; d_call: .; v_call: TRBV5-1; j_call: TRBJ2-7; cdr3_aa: CASSLVSPETSYEQYF; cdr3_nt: TGCGCCAGCAGCTTGGTATCCCCGGAAACCTCCTACGAGCAGTACTTC
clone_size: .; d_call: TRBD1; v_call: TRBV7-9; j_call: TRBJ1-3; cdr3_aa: CASNLHLRTGAGNTIYF; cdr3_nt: TGTGCCAGCAACCTTCACCTTAGGACAGGGGCTGGAAACACCATATATTTT
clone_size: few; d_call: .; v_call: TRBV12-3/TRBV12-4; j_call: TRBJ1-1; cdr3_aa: CASSWERLAFF; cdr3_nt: TGTGCCAGCAGTTGGGAGAGACTAGCTTTCTTT
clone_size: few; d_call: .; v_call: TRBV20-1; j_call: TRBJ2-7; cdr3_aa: CSAKKIDGTYEQYF; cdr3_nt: TGCAGTGCTAAGAAAATCGACGGTACCTACGAGCAGTACTTC
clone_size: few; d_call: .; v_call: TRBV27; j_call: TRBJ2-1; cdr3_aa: CASSLSRSPLGHNEQFF; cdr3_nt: TGTGCCAGCAGTTTATCGAGGTCCCCTCTAGGTCACAATGAGCAGTTCTTC